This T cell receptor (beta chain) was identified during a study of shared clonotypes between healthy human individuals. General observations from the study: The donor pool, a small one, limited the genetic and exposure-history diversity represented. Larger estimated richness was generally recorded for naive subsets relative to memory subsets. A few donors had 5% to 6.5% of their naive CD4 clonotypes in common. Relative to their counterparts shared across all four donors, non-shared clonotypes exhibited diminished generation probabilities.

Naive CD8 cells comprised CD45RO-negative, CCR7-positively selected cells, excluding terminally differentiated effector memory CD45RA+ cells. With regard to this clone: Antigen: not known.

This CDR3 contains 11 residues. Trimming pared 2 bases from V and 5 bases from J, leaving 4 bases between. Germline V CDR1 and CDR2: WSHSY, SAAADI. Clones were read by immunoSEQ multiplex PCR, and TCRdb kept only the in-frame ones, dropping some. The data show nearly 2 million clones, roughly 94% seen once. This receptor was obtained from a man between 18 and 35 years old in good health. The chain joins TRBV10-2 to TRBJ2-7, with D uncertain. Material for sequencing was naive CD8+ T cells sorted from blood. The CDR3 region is CASSERHEQYF. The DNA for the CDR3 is TGCGCCAGCAGTGAGAGGCACGAGCAGTACTTC.